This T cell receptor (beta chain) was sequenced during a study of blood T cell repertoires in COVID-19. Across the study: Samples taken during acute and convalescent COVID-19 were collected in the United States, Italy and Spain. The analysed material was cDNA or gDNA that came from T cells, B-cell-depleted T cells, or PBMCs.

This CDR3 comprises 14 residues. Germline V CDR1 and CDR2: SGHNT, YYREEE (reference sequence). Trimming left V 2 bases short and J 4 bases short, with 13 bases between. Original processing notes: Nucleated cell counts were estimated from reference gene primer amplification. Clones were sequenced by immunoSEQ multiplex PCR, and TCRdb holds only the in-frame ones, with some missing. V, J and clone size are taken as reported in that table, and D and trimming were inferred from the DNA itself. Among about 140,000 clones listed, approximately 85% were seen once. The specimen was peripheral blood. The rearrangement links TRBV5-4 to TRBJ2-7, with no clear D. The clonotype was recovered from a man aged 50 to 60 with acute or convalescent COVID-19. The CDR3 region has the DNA TGTGCCAGCAGCTTCGGCACTACCCAATACGAGCAGTACTTC. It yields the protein CASSFGTTQYEQYF.